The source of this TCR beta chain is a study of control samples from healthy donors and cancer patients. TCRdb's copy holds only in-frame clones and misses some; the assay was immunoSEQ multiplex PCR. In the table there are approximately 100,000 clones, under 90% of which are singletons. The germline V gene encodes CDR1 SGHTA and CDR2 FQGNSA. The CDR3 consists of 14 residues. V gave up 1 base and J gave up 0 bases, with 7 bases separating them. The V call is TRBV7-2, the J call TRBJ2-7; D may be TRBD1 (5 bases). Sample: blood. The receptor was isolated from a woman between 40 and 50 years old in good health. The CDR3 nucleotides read TGTGCCAGCAGCTTAGACAGGTACTCCTACGAGCAGTACTTC. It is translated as CASSLDRYSYEQYF.